The 24 T cell receptor beta chains reported below all come from one sample, sequenced in a study of T cells in tuberculosis. Clones were sequenced by immunoSEQ multiplex PCR, and TCRdb holds only the in-frame ones, with some missing. Of over 40,000 clones listed, roughly 96% are singletons. The material sequenced was PBMCs. The receptors stem from a donor between 10 and 35 years old with latent tuberculosis or without tuberculosis infection.

The chain has TRBV29-1 and TRBJ1-2; D is uncertain. The germline V gene has CDR1 SQVTM and CDR2 ANQGSEA. V lost 2 bases and J lost 5, with 6 bases in between. CDR3 size: 11 residues. Written as DNA, the CDR3 is TGCAGCGTTGAATGGCGGTATGGCTACACCTTC. It specifies CSVEWRYGYTF. The full variable domain, completed using reference TRBV29-1 and TRBJ1-2, is SAVISQKPSRDICQRGTSLTIQCQVDSQVTMMFWYRQQPGQSLTLIATANQGSEATYESGFVIDKFPISRPNLTFSTLTVSNMSPEDSSIYLCSVEWRYGYTFGSGTRLTVV.

V usage is TRBV12-5 and J usage is TRBJ1-1, with D maybe TRBD1 (6 bases). The V end was cut by 2 bases, the J end by 5 bases, with 30 bases between. Germline assignment: CDR1 LGHNT and CDR2 FRNRAP. The CDR3 sequence is 20 residues long. CDR3 in DNA: TGTGCTAGTGGTTTGTTTTTAAGGGAGGGTGACAGGCAGGGGAGAACTGAAGCTTTCTTT. Protein product: CASGLFLREGDRQGRTEAFF.

This chain joins TRBV7-9 and TRBJ2-1; D is uncertain. The CDR3 has 15 residues. The germline CDR1 and CDR2 sequences are SEHNR and FQNEAQ (reference sequence). The ends were cut back, 2 bases at V and 0 bases at J, with 8 bases in the middle. CDR3 in DNA: TGTGCCAGCAGCTTATCGAGGAGCTCCTACAATGAGCAGTTCTTC. It translates to CASSLSRSSYNEQFF.

The chain combines TRBV14 with TRBJ2-7; 7 positions match TRBD1. Germline V lookup: CDR1 SGHDN, CDR2 FVKESK. The CDR3 sequence is 14 residues long. V shed 4 bases, J shed 2 bases, and the junction held 5 bases outside the gene matches. CDR3 loop: CASSRGQATYEQYF. The CDR3 nucleotides read TGTGCCAGCAGCCGTGGACAGGCCACCTACGAGCAGTACTTC.

This chain joins TRBV5-1 and TRBJ1-4; D gene ambiguous. Per the germline V gene, CDR1 is SGHRS and CDR2 is YFSETQ. The CDR3 is made up of 14 amino acids. Between the trimmed V and J ends, which lost 4 bases and 4 bases, there was a span of 11 bases. CDR3 loop: CASSRSGNNEKLFF. CDR3 sequence (DNA): TGCGCCAGCAGCCGTTCGGGGAATAATGAAAAACTGTTTTTT.

J is TRBJ1-1 and V is TRBV13; 7 bases are a match to TRBD1. In germline, CDR1 is PRHDT, CDR2 FYEKMQ (reference sequence). V was clipped by 2 bases and J by 4 bases; unmatched bases: 7. The CDR3 spans 15 residues. CDR3 DNA sequence: TGTGCCAGCAGCTTAAAAGACAGGGTTGTCACTGAAGCTTTCTTT. This gives the protein CASSLKDRVVTEAFF.

The chain combines TRBV5-1 with TRBJ1-2, with D maybe TRBD1 (6 bases). Germline V gene lookup returns CDR1 SGHRS and CDR2 YFSETQ. V lost 3 bases and J 8 bases, leaving 14 bases between the germline ends. This CDR3 is 13 amino acids long. The DNA for the CDR3 is TGCGCCAGCAGCTCACAAACAGGGCCCGGCTACACCTTC. It codes for CASSSQTGPGYTF.

The V and J genes are TRBV7-2 and TRBJ1-2; no firm D call. The V gene lost 10 bases and the J gene lost 4 bases, with 16 bases spanning the gap. CDR3 length equals 13 residues. Germline V gene lookup returns CDR1 SGHTA and CDR2 FQGNSA. This chain's CDR3 is CANRLTGGYGYTF. Written as DNA, the CDR3 is TGTGCCAACCGACTAACTGGAGGCTATGGCTACACCTTC.

The genes are TRBV19 and TRBJ1-5; TRBD1 is a possible D gene (5 bases). Germline V lookup: CDR1 LNHDA, CDR2 SQIVND (reference sequence). The CDR3 is made up of 14 amino acids. Trimming removed 3 bases at V and 4 bases at J, with 10 bases between. DNA of the CDR3: TGTGCCAGTAGTATCCCGGGGGGAAATCAGCCCCAGCATTTT. It is translated as CASSIPGGNQPQHF.

V gene TRBV10-1 combines with J gene TRBJ1-1; no firm D call. Germline CDR1 and CDR2: WNHNN and SYGVQD (reference sequence). Between the trimmed V and J ends, which lost 2 bases and 0 bases, there was a span of 7 bases. The CDR3 has 14 amino acids. CDR3 sequence: CASSEGRLNTEAFF. The CDR3 DNA reads TGCGCCAGCAGTGAGGGCAGGTTGAACACTGAAGCTTTCTTT.

The V gene is TRBV6-1, the J gene TRBJ2-6, with 12 bases lining up with TRBD1. Germline V lookup: CDR1 MNHNS, CDR2 SASEGT. V shed 3 bases, J shed 2 bases, and the junction held 2 bases outside the gene matches. The CDR3 loop spans 17 amino acids. The CDR3 loop reads CASSEGQGATGANVLTF. The CDR3, as DNA: TGTGCCAGCAGTGAGGGACAGGGGGCGACTGGGGCCAACGTCCTGACTTTC.

The chain links TRBV20-1 to TRBJ1-6; D unresolved. The V gene lost 3 bases and the J gene lost 15 bases, with 9 bases spanning the gap. Germline V gives CDR1 DFQATT, CDR2 SNEGSKA (reference sequence). The CDR3 has 10 residues. CDR3 sequence: CSARIGLLHF. CDR3 DNA sequence: TGCAGTGCTAGGATTGGGCTCCTCCACTTT.

The chain links TRBV13 to TRBJ2-1; weak D call: TRBD1 (6 bases). The CDR3 spans 12 residues. V lost 6 bases and J 7 bases, leaving 10 bases between the germline ends. Germline V CDR1 and CDR2: PRHDT, FYEKMQ (reference sequence). The CDR3 here is CASRNRGNEQFF. CDR3 in DNA: TGTGCCAGCAGAAATAGGGGGAATGAGCAGTTCTTC.

The genes are TRBV9 and TRBJ2-1; 8 bases are a match to TRBD2. Per the germline V gene, CDR1 is SGDLS and CDR2 is YYNGEE. V lost 0 bases, J lost 1 base, and 3 bases stayed unmatched. The CDR3 runs 16 residues. The DNA for the CDR3 is TGTGCCAGCAGCGTAGAAGGCGGGGGGTCCTACAATGAGCAGTTCTTC. Encoded protein: CASSVEGGGSYNEQFF.

This clone has a single count. V is TRBV6-5 and J is TRBJ1-1, with 7 nucleotides matching TRBD1. The CDR3 has 13 amino acids. Germline CDR1 and CDR2: MNHEY and SVGAGI. Trimming took 6 bases from V and 4 from J; bases not matched to a gene: 5. CDR3 in DNA: TGTGCCAGCAGGACAGGGTTGGCCACTGAAGCTTTCTTT. Protein: CASRTGLATEAFF.

The chain has TRBV5-4 and TRBJ2-2, with 12 bases identical to TRBD1. This CDR3 has 15 residues. Germline CDR1 SGHNT, CDR2 YYREEE (reference sequence). V was pared by 4 bases and J by 6 bases, with 4 bases of the junction left unmatched. The CDR3 bases are TGTGCCAGCAGCCTAGGGACAGGGGGCTCCGGGGAGCTGTTTTTT. Amino acid sequence: CASSLGTGGSGELFF.

The V and J genes are TRBV9 and TRBJ2-5; weak D call: TRBD1 (5 bases). The CDR3 runs 16 residues. Trimming took off 0 bases at V and 2 bases at J, with 14 bases between the two ends. Germline V gives CDR1 SGDLS, CDR2 YYNGEE. The CDR3 region is CASSVVSAGRQETQYF. CDR3 DNA sequence: TGTGCCAGCAGCGTAGTTTCGGCAGGGCGACAAGAGACCCAGTACTTC.

V and J are TRBV19 and TRBJ2-1; TRBD1 matches at 9 bases. The ends lost 4 bases at V and 9 bases at J; junction bases unmatched: 7. Germline CDR1 LNHDA, CDR2 SQIVND (reference sequence). This CDR3 has 14 residues. The CDR3 protein is CASSTTGGAREQFF. The CDR3 DNA follows: TGTGCCAGTAGTACGACAGGGGGGGCGCGTGAGCAGTTCTTC.

The J gene is TRBJ2-5, the V gene TRBV6-1, with D perhaps TRBD2 (5 bases). The CDR3 sequence is 11 residues long. The V end was cut by 11 bases, the J end by 1 base, with 8 bases between. CDR1 and CDR2 from the germline V gene are MNHNS and SASEGT. The CDR3 here is CAEGSQETQYF. CDR3 DNA: TGTGCCGAGGGAAGCCAAGAGACCCAGTACTTC.

The DNA of the CDR3 is TGTGCCAGCAGCCCGCGTACAGGCAAAGCTAACTATGGCTACACCTTC. It specifies CASSPRTGKANYGYTF. The chain links TRBV7-4 to TRBJ1-2, with D possibly being TRBD1 (5 bases). CDR1 is SGHVT and CDR2 is SQSDAQ in the germline V gene. Trimming took off 5 bases at V and 0 bases at J, with 16 bases between the two ends. The CDR3 is made up of 16 amino acids.

V is TRBV28 and J is TRBJ1-5; 7 bases are a match to TRBD1. The CDR3 runs to 16 residues. CDR1 MDHEN and CDR2 SYDVKM come from the germline V gene. The V gene end was trimmed by 5 bases and the J gene end by 4 bases; junction bases not matched to a gene: 11. CDR3 protein: CASSAPGQVKNQPQHF. The CDR3, as DNA: TGTGCCAGCAGTGCACCTGGACAGGTGAAAAATCAGCCCCAGCATTTT.

The chain uses TRBV11-2 and TRBJ1-1; possible D gene TRBD1, 5 bases. Trimming took 1 base from V and 6 from J, leaving 12 bases between them. The germline V gene has CDR1 SGHAT and CDR2 FQNNGV. The CDR3 runs to 14 residues. The CDR3 reads CASSLAQASPEAFF. CDR3 sequence (DNA): TGTGCCAGCAGCTTAGCACAGGCTAGTCCTGAAGCTTTCTTT.

The gene calls are TRBV4-3 and TRBJ1-2, with unresolved D. Germline CDR1 and CDR2: LGHNA and YSLEER. The CDR3 runs 13 residues. V was pared by 4 bases and J by 2 bases, with 8 bases between. Written as DNA, the CDR3 is TGCGCCAGCAGCCTCTCGGGAAACTATGGCTACACCTTC. It is translated as CASSLSGNYGYTF.

The rearrangement links TRBV6-1 to TRBJ2-7; maybe TRBD1 (6 bases). Per germline, CDR1 MNHNS and CDR2 SASEGT. Trimming cost V 8 bases and J 3 bases, with 17 bases left between them. The CDR3 is 14 amino acids. This CDR3 reads CASSGASAVYEQYF. The CDR3 region has the DNA TGTGCCAGCTCAGGGGCAAGTGCCGTCTACGAGCAGTACTTC.